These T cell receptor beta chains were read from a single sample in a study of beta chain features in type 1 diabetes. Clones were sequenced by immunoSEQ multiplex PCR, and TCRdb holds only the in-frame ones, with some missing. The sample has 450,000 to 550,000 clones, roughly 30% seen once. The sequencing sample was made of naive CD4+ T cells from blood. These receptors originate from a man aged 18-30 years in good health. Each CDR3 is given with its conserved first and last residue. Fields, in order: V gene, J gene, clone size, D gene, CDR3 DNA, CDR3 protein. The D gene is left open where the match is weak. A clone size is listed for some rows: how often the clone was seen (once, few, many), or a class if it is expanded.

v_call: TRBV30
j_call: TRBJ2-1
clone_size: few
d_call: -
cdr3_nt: TGTGCCTGGAGTGTAGGGGGGGCGTACAATGAGCAGTTCTTC
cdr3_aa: CAWSVGGAYNEQFF

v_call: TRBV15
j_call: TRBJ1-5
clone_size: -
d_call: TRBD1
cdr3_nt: TGTGCCACCAGCAGATCCCGGGACAGGCTCAATCAGCCCCAGCATTTT
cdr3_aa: CATSRSRDRLNQPQHF

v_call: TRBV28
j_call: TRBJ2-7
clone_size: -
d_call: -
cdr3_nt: TGTGCCAGCGAAACCCACGACAGACTAGGAGGAAACTACGAGCAGTACTTC
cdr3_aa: CASETHDRLGGNYEQYF

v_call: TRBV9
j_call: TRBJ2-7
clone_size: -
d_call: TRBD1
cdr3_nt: TGTGCCAGCAGCGTAGGTGGGACAGGGTACTACGAGCAGTACTTC
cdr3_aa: CASSVGGTGYYEQYF

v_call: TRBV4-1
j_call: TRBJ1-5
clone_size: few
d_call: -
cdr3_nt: TGCGCCAGCAGCCAAGGGACGGCCAATTGGCCCCAGCATTTT
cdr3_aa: CASSQGTANWPQHF

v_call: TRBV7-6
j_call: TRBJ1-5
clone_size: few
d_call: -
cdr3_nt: TGTGCCAGCAGCGAGCAGAGGAATCAGCCCCAGCATTTT
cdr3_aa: CASSEQRNQPQHF

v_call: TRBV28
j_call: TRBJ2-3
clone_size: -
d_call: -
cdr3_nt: TGTGCCAGCAGTCCAGGTCAGGCGAAGAGGCCAGATACGCAGTATTTT
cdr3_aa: CASSPGQAKRPDTQYF

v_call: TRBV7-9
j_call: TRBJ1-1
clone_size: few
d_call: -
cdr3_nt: TGTGCCAGCAGCTTCGAGTTGGGCACTGAAGCTTTCTTT
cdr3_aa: CASSFELGTEAFF

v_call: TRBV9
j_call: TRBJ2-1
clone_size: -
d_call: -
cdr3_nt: TGTGCCAGCAGCGTAGAAAGGAAAGACAATGAGCAGTTCTTC
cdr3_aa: CASSVERKDNEQFF

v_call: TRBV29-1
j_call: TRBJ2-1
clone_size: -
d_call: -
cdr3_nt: TGCAGCGTTCGCCAGGTCCATGAGCAGTTCTTC
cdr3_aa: CSVRQVHEQFF

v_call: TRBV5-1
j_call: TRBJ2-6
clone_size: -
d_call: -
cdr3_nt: TGCGCCAGCAGCTTGGTAGGGACCGGGGCCAACGTCCTGACTTTC
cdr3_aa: CASSLVGTGANVLTF

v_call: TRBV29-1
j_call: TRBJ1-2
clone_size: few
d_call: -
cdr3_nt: TGCAGCGTTGTCGGTGGTATTCAGGGCTACACCTTC
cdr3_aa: CSVVGGIQGYTF

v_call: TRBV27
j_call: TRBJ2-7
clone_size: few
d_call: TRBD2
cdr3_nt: TGTGCCAGCAGTCCCATGGCCGGGACTAGCGGGAGCGAGCAGTACTTC
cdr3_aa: CASSPMAGTSGSEQYF

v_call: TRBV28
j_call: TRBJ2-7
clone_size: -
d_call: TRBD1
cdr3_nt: TGTGCCAGCAGGTCCGGGACAGTGGTTTACGAGCAGTACTTC
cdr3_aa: CASRSGTVVYEQYF

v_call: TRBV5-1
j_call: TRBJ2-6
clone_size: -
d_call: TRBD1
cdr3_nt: TGCGCCAGCAGCGTCGGGACAGGGTCTGGGGCCAACGTCCTGACTTTC
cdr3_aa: CASSVGTGSGANVLTF

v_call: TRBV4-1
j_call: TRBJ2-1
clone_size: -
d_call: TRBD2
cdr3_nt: TGCGCCAGCAGCCCATGGACTAGCGGGGCCTACGAGCAGTTCTTC
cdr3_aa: CASSPWTSGAYEQFF

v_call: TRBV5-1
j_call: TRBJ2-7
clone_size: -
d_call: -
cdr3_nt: TGCGCCAGCAGTTCGCCGGAGGGACTCGAGCAGTACTTC
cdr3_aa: CASSSPEGLEQYF

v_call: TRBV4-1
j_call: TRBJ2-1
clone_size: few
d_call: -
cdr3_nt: TGCGCCAGCAGCCAACTTGCTCTGGGCCAGAAAAACTACAATGAGCAGTTCTTC
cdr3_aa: CASSQLALGQKNYNEQFF

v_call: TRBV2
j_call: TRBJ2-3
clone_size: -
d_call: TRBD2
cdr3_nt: TGTGCCAGTACGGGAGGGCGAATAGATACGCAGTATTTT
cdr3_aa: CASTGGRIDTQYF

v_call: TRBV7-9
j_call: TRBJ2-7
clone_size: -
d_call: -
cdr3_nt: TGTGCCAGCAGCTTAGGGTCAGGGCTCGAGACCGAGCAGTACTTC
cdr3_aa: CASSLGSGLETEQYF

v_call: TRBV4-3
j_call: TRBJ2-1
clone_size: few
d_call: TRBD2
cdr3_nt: TGCGCCAGCAGCCGCCTACTAGCGGGAGTGGGGGTTAATGAGCAGTTCTTC
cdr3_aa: CASSRLLAGVGVNEQFF

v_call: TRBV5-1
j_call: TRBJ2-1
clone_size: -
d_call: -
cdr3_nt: TGCGCCAGCAGCTTGGGCAAAGGGATCGTCTCACGGACAGACAATATTATCAATGAGCAGTTCTTC
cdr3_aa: CASSLGKGIVSRTDNIINEQFF

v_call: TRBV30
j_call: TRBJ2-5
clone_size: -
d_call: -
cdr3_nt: TGTGCCTGGAGTGTCAGTCTAAGTGAGACCCAGTACTTC
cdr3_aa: CAWSVSLSETQYF

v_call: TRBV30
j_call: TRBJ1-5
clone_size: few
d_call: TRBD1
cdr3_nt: TGTGCCTGGAGCGGGACAGACAATCAGCCCCAGCATTTT
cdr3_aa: CAWSGTDNQPQHF

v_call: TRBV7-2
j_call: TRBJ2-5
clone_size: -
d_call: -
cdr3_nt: TGTGCCAGCAGCTCGCAAGCGGGTCCAGAGACCCAGTACTTC
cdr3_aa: CASSSQAGPETQYF

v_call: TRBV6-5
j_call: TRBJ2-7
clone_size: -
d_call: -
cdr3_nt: TGTGCCAGCAGTCGTGGAGGGGATGGCTACGAGCAGTACTTC
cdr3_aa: CASSRGGDGYEQYF

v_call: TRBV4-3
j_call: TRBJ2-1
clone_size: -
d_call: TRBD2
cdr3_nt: TGCGCCAGCAGCCAGTCCGGGACTACCCGGGTCAATGAGCAGTTCTTC
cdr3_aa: CASSQSGTTRVNEQFF

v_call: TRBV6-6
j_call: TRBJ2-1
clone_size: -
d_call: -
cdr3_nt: TGTGCCAGCAGGCGACAGGTTACCAATGAGCAGTTCTTC
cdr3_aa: CASRRQVTNEQFF

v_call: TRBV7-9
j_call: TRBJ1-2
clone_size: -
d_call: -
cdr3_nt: TGTGCCAGCAGCCCTTCTGGGGCCGACGGCTATGGCTACACCTTC
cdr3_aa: CASSPSGADGYGYTF

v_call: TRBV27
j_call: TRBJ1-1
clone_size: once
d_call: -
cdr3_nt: TGTGCCAGCACCACCGGTGCGGGTTGGGACACTGAAGCTTTCTTT
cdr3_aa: CASTTGAGWDTEAFF

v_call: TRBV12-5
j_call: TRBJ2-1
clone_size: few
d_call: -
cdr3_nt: TGTGCTAGTGGCTCCCACAATGAGCAGTTCTTC
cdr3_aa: CASGSHNEQFF

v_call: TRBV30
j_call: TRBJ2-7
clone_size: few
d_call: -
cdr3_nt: TGTGCCTGGAGTGTCGAGACAGGCTACGAGCAGTACTTC
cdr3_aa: CAWSVETGYEQYF

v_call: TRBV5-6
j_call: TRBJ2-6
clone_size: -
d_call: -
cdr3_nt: TGTGCCAGCAGCTTGGGCCCGCTTGGTGGGGCCAACGTCCTGACTTTC
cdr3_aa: CASSLGPLGGANVLTF

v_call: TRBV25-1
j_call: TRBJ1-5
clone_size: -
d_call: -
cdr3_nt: TGTGCCAGCAGTGAATGGGGCAGTAATCAGCCCCAGCATTTT
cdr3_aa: CASSEWGSNQPQHF

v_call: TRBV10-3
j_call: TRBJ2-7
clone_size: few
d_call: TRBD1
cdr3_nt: TGTGCCATCGGTGGTTGGGACAGTTCCTACGAGCAGTACTTC
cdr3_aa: CAIGGWDSSYEQYF

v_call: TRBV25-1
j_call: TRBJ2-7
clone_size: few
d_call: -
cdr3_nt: TGTGCCAGCAGTGAATGGTCGGACAACGAGCAGTACTTC
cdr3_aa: CASSEWSDNEQYF

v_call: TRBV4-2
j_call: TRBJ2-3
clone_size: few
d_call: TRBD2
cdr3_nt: TGTGCCAGCAGCCAAGAAGGTTGGGGACTAGCGGGACCAGATACGCAGTATTTT
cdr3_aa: CASSQEGWGLAGPDTQYF

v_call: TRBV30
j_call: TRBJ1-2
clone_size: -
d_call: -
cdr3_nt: TGTGCCGGACAAGGGCCAGGGCTGAACTATGGCTACACCTTC
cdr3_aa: CAGQGPGLNYGYTF

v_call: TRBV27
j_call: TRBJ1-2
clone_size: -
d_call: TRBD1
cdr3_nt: TGTGCCAGCAGTGCCACCCCACAGGGGGGCTTCTATGGCTACACCTTC
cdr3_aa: CASSATPQGGFYGYTF

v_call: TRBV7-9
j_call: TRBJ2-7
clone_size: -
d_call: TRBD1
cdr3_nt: TGTGCCAGCAGCCCGACAGGGGGTTCCTACGAGCAGTACTTC
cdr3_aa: CASSPTGGSYEQYF

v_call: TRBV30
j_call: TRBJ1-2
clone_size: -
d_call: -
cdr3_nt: TGTGCCTGGAGTCCTCTTGGGACCTATGGCTACACCTTC
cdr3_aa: CAWSPLGTYGYTF

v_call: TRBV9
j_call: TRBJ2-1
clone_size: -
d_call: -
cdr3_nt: TGTGCCAGCAGCGTAGGGCGGGCCGGATACAATGAGCAGTTCTTC
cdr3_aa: CASSVGRAGYNEQFF

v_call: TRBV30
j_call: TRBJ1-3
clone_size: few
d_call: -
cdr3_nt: TGTGCCTGGAGTCCCGCTGGAAACACCATATATTTT
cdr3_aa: CAWSPAGNTIYF

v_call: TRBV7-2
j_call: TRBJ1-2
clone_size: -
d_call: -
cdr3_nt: TGTGCCAGCAGCTTAGAGGGCAGAGATCTTCTTGGCTACACCTTC
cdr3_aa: CASSLEGRDLLGYTF